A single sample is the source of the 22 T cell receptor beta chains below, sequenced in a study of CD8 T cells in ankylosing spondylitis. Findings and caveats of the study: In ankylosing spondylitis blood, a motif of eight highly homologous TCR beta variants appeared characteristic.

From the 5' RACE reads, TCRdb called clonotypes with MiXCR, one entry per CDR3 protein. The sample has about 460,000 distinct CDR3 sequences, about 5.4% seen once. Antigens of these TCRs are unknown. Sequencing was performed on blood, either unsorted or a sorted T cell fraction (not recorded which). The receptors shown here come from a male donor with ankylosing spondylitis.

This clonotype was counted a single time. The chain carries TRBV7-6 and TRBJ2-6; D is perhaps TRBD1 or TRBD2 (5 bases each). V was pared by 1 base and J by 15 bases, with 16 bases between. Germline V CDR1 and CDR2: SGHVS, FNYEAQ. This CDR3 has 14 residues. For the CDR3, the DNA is TGTGCCAGCAGCTTAGGGCAGGGAGCCACAGACCTGACTTTC. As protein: CASSLGQGATDLTF.

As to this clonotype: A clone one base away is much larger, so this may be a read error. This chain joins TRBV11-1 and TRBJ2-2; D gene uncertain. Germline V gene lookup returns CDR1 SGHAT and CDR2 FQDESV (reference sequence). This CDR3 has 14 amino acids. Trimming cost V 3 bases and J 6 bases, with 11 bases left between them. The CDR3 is CASSFDSNSGELFF. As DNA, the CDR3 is TGTGCCAGCAGCTTTGACTCTAACTCCGGGGAGCTGTTTTTT.

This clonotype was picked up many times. The CDR3: CASREEGRGYGYTF. The CDR3 nucleotides read TGTGCCAGCAGAGAGGAGGGCAGGGGTTATGGCTACACCTTC. The rearrangement links TRBV9 to TRBJ1-2, with a tentative D call TRBD1 (6 bases). Between the trimmed V and J ends, which lost 5 bases and 5 bases, there was a span of 16 bases. Germline CDR1 SGDLS, CDR2 YYNGEE. There are 14 residues in the CDR3. Full variable domain (remainder filled in from reference TRBV9 and TRBJ1-2): DSGVTQTPKHLITATGQRVTLRCSPRSGDLSVYWYQQSLDQGLQFLIQYYNGEERAKGNILERFSAQQFPDLHSELNLSSLELGDSALYFCASREEGRGYGYTFGSGTRLTVV.

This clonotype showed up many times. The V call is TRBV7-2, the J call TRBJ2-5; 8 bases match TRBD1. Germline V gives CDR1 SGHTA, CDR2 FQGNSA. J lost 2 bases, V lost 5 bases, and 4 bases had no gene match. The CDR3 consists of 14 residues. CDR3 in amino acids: CASSTDRAQETQYF. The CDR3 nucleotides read TGTGCCAGCAGCACGGACAGGGCTCAAGAGACCCAGTACTTC.

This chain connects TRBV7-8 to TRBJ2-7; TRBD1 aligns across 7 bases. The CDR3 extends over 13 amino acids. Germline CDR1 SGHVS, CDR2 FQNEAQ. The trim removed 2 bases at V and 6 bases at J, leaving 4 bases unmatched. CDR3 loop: CASSLTGAVEQYF. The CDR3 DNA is TGTGCCAGCAGCTTAACAGGGGCGGTCGAGCAGTACTTC.

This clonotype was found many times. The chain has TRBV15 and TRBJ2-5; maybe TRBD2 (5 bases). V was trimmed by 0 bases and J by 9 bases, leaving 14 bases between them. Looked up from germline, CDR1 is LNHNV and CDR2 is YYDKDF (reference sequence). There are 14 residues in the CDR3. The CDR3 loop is CATSRDLAGPAQYF. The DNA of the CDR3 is TGTGCCACCAGCAGAGATTTGGCGGGTCCGGCCCAGTACTTC.

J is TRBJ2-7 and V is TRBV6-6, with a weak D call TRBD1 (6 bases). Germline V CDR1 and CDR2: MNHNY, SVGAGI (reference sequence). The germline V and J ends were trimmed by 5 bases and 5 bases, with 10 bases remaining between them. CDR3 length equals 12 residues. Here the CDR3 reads CASSTSGDEQYF. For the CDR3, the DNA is TGTGCCAGCAGTACCTCAGGGGACGAGCAGTACTTC.

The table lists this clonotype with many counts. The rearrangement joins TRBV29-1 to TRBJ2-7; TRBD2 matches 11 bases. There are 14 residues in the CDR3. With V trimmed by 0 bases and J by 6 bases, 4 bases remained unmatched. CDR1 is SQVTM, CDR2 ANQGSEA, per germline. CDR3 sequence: CSVEDRLAGTEQYF. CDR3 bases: TGCAGCGTTGAAGACAGACTAGCGGGAACCGAGCAGTACTTC.

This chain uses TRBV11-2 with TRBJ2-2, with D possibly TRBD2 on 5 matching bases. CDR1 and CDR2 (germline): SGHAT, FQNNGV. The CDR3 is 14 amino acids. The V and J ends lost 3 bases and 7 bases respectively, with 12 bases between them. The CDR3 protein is CASSLGLRVGELFF. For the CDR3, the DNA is TGTGCCAGCAGCTTGGGCTTGCGGGTCGGGGAGCTGTTTTTT.

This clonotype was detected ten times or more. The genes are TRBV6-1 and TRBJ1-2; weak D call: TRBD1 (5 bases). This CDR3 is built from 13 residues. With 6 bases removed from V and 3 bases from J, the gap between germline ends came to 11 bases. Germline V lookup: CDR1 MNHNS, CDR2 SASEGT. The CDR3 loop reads CASSLGEDYGYTF. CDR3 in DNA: TGTGCCAGCAGCCTAGGGGAGGACTATGGCTACACCTTC.

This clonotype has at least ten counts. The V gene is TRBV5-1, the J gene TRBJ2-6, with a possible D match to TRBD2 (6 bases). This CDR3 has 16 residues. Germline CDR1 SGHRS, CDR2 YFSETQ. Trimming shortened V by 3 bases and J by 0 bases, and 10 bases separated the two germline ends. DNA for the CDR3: TGCGCCAGCAGCTCCGGAGGGCTCTCTGGGGCCAACGTCCTGACTTTC. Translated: CASSSGGLSGANVLTF.

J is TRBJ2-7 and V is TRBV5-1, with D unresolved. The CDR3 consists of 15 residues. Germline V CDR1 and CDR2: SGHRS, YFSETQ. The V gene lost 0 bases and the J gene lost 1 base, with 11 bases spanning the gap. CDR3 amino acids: CASSLVRDGSYEQYF. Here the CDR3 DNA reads TGCGCCAGCAGCTTGGTGAGAGACGGATCCTACGAGCAGTACTTC.

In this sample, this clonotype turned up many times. The CDR3 protein is CSVARAGGGTEAFF. Written as DNA, the CDR3 is TGCAGCGTAGCCCGGGCAGGGGGCGGGACTGAAGCTTTCTTT. J is TRBJ1-1 and V is TRBV29-1, with 8 bases matching TRBD1. The CDR3 has 14 amino acids. The junction had 11 bases not matched to a gene; V was cut back by 6 bases and J by 5 bases. Per the germline V gene, CDR1 is SQVTM and CDR2 is ANQGSEA.

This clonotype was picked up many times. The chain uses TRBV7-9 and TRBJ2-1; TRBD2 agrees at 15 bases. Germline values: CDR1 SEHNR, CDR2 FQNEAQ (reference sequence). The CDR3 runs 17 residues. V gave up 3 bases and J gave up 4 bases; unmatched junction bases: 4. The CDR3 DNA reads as TGTGCCAGCAGCTTCCATGGGACTAGCGGGGGGTACAATGAGCAGTTCTTC. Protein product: CASSFHGTSGGYNEQFF. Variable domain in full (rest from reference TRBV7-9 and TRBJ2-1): DTGVSQNPRHKITKRGQNVTFRCDPISEHNRLYWYRQTLGQGPEFLTYFQNEAQLEKSRLLSDRFSAERPKGSFSTLEIQRTEQGDSAMYLCASSFHGTSGGYNEQFFGPGTRLTVL.

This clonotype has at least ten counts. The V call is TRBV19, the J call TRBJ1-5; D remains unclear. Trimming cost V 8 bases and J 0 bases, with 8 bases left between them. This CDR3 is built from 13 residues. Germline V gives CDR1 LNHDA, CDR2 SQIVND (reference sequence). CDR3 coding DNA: TGTGCCAGTGAGCAGTATAGCAATCAGCCCCAGCATTTT. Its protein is CASEQYSNQPQHF.

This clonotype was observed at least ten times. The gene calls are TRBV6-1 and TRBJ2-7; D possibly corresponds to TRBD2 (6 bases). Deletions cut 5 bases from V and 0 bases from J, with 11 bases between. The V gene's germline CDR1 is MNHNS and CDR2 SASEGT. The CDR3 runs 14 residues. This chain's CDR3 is CASSPRRDSYEQYF. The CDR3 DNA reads TGTGCCAGCAGTCCCAGGAGGGACTCCTACGAGCAGTACTTC.

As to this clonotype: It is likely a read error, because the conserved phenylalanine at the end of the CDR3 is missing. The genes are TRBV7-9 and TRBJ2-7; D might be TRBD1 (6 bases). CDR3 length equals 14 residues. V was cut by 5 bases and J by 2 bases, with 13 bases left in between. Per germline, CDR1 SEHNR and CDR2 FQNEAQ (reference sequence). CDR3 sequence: CASSRWDKTYEQYL. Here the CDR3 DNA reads TGTGCCAGCAGCCGGTGGGACAAAACCTACGAGCAGTACCTC.

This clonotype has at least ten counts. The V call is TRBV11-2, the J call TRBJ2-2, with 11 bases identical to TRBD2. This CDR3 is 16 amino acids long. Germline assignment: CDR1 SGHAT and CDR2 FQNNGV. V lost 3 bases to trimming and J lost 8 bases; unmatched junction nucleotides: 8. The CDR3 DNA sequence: TGTGCCAGCAGCTTCGACCCGCTAGCGGGGGGAGGGGAGCTGTTTTTT. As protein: CASSFDPLAGGGELFF.

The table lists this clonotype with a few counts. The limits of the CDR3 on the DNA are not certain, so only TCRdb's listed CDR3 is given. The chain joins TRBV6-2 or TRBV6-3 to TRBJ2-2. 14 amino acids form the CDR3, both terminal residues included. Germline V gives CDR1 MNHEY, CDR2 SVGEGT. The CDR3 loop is CASSYSEAPGSCFF.

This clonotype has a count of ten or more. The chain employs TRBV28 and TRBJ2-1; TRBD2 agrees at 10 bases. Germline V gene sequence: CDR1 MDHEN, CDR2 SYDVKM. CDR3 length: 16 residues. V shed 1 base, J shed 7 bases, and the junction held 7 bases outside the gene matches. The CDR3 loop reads CASSLSTSGVGNEQFF. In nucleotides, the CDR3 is TGTGCCAGCAGTTTATCAACTAGCGGGGTCGGAAATGAGCAGTTCTTC.

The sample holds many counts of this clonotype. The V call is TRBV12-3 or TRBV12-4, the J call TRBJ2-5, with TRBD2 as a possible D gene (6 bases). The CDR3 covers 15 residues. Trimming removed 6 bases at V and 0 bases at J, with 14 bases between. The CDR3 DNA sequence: TGTGCCAGCAGCCAGGCCGGGGACTACCAAGAGACCCAGTACTTC. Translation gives CASSQAGDYQETQYF.

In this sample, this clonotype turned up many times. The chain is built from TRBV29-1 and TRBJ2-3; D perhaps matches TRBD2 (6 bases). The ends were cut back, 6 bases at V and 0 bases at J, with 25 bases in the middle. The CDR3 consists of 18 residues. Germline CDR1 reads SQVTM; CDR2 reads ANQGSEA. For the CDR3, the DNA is TGCAGCGTCGCACTAATAGGCGGGGAGGCTCCTAGCACAGATACGCAGTATTTT. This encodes CSVALIGGEAPSTDTQYF.